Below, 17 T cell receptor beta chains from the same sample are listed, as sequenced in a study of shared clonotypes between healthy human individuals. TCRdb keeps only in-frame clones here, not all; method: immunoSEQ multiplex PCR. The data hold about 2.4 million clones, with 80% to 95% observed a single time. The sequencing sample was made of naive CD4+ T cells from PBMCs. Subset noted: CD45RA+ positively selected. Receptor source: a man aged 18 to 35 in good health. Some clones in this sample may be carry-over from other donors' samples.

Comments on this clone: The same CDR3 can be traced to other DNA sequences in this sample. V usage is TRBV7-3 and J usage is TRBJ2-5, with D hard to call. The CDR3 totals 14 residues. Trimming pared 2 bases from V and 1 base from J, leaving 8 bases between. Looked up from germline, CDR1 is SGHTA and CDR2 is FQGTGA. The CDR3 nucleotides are TGTGCCAGCAGCTTATCTGGGTTCCAAGAGACCCAGTACTTC. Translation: CASSLSGFQETQYF.

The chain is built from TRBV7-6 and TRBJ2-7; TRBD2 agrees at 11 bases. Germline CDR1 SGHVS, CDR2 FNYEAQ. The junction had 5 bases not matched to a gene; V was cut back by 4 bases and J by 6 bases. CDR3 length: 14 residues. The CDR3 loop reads CASSYSGRAREQYF. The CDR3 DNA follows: TGTGCCAGCAGCTATAGCGGGAGGGCCCGCGAGCAGTACTTC. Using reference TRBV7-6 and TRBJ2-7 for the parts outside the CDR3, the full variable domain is GAGVSQSPRYKVTKRGQDVALRCDPISGHVSLYWYRQALGQGPEFLTYFNYEAQQDKSGLPNDRFSAERPEGSISTLTIQRTEQRDSAMYRCASSYSGRAREQYFGPGTRLTVT.

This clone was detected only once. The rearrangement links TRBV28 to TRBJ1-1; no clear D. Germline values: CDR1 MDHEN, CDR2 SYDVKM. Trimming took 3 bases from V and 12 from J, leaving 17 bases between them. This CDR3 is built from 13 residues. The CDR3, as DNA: TGTGCCAGCAGTTTTGGCTTCCGAGGTTTCCCTTTCTTT. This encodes CASSFGFRGFPFF.

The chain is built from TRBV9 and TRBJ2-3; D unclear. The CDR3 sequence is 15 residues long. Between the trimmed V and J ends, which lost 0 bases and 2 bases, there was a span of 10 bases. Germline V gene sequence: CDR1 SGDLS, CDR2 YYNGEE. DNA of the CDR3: TGTGCCAGCAGCGTAGCAACTGATCCCACAGATACGCAGTATTTT. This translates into CASSVATDPTDTQYF.

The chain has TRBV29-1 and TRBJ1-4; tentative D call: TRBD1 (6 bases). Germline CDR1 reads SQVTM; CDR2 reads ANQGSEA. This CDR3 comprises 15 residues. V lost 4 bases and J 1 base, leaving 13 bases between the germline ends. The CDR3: CSVGGGGGTNEKLFF. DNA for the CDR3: TGCAGCGTTGGAGGGGGGGGTGGAACTAATGAAAAACTGTTTTTT.

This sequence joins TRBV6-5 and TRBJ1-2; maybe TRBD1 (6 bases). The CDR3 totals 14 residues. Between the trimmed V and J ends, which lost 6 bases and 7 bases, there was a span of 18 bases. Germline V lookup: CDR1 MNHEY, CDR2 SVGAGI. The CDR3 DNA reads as TGTGCCAGCAGACGAGTTTTAACAGGGTCTGGCTACACCTTC. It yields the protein CASRRVLTGSGYTF.

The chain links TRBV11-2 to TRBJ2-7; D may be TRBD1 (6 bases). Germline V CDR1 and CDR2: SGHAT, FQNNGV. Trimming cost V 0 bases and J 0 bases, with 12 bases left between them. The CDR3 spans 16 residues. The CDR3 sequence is CASSLDLVDSSYEQYF. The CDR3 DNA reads TGTGCCAGCAGCTTAGACTTGGTGGACAGCTCCTACGAGCAGTACTTC.

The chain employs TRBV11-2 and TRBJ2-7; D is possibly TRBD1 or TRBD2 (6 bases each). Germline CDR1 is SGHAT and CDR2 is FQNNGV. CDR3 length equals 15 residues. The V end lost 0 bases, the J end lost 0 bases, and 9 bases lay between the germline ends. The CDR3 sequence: CASSLEGGPSYEQYF. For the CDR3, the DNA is TGTGCCAGCAGCTTAGAGGGGGGCCCCTCCTACGAGCAGTACTTC. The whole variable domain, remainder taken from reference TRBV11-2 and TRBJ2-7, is EAGVAQSPRYKIIEKRQSVAFWCNPISGHATLYWYQQILGQGPKLLIQFQNNGVVDDSQLPKDRFSAERLKGVDSTLKIQPAKLEDSAVYLCASSLEGGPSYEQYFGPGTRLTVT.

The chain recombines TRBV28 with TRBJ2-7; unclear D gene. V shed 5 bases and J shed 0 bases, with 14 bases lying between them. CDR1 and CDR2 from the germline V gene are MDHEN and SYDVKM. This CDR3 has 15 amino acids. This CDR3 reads CASSTPALSSYEQYF. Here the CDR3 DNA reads TGTGCCAGCAGTACTCCGGCGCTGAGCTCCTACGAGCAGTACTTC.

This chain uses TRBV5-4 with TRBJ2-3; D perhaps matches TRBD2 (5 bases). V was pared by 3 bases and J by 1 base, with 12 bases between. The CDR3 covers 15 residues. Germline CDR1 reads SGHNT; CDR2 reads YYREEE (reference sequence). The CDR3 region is CASSSSNTRTDTQYF. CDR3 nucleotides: TGTGCCAGCAGCTCTAGCAACACCCGCACAGATACGCAGTATTTT.

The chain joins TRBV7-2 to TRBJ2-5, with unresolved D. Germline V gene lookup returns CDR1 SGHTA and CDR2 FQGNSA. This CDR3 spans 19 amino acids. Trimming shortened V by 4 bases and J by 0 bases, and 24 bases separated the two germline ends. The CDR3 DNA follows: TGTGCCAGCAGCTCCATATCCCCCTTCTCGGATTGGTACCAAGAGACCCAGTACTTC. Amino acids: CASSSISPFSDWYQETQYF.

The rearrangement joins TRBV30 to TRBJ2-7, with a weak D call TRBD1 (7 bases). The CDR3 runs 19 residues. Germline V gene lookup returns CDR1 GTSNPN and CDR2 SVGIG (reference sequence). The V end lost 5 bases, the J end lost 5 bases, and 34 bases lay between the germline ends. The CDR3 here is CAWAPWTQGGSVSVNEQYF. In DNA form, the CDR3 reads TGTGCCTGGGCCCCGTGGACTCAGGGGGGAAGTGTGTCAGTGAACGAGCAGTACTTC. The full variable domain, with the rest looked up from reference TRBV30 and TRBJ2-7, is SQTIHQWPATLVQPVGSPLSLECTVEGTSNPNLYWYRQAAGRGLQLLFYSVGIGQISSEVPQNLSASRPQDRQFILSSKKLLLSDSGFYLCAWAPWTQGGSVSVNEQYFGPGTRLTVT.

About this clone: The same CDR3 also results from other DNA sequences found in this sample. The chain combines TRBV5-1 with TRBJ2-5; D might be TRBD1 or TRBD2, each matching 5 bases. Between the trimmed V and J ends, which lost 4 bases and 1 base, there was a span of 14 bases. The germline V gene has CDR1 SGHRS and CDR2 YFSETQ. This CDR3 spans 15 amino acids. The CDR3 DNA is TGCGCCAGCAGCCCGCTCGGGACGGGCCAAGAGACCCAGTACTTC. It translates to CASSPLGTGQETQYF.

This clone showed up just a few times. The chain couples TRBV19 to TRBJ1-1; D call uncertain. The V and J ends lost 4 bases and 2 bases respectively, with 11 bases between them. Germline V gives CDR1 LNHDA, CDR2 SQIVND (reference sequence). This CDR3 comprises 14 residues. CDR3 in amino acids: CASSSVGSNTEAFF. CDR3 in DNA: TGTGCCAGTAGTAGTGTCGGGAGTAACACTGAAGCTTTCTTT.

CDR3 protein: CASSRSGRTDTQYF. CDR3 nucleotides: TGCGCCAGCAGCCGAAGCGGGAGAACAGATACGCAGTATTTT. This sequence joins TRBV5-1 and TRBJ2-3, with 8 nucleotides matching TRBD2. Germline-derived CDR1 and CDR2 are SGHRS and YFSETQ. The CDR3 spans 14 residues. V was clipped by 4 bases and J by 3 bases; unmatched bases: 4.

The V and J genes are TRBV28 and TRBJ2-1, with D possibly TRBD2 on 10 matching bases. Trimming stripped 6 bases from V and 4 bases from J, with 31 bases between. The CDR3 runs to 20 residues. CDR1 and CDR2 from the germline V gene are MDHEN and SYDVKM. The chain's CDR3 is CASSLRDRAWLAGAYNEQFF. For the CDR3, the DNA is TGTGCCAGCAGCCTCCGGGACAGGGCTTGGCTAGCGGGAGCTTACAATGAGCAGTTCTTC.

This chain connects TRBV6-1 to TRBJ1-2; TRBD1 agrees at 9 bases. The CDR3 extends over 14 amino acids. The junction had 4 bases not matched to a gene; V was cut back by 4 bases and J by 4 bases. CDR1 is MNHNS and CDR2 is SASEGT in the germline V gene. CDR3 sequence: CASSGGTGSYGYTF. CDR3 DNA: TGTGCCAGCAGTGGGGGGACAGGGAGCTATGGCTACACCTTC.